Presented here are 19 T cell receptor beta chains from one specimen sequenced in a study of blood T cell repertoires in COVID-19. The repertoire was sequenced with immunoSEQ multiplex PCR; TCRdb's copy has only in-frame clones and lacks some. There are 110,000 to 150,000 clones in the sample; around 88% occur only once, and about 1.5% lies in the top ten. Material: peripheral blood. The receptors derive from an older woman with acute or convalescent COVID-19.

The J gene is TRBJ1-1, the V gene TRBV19; D is uncertain. V was clipped by 0 bases and J by 5 bases, with 10 bases between them. Germline assignment: CDR1 LNHDA and CDR2 SQIVND (reference sequence). The CDR3 runs to 14 residues. CDR3 region: CASSIDRERTEAFF. CDR3 DNA: TGTGCCAGTAGTATAGACCGGGAGCGTACTGAAGCTTTCTTT.

V gene TRBV9 combines with J gene TRBJ1-5, with TRBD1 as a possible D gene (5 bases). V was cut by 1 base and J by 4 bases, with 12 bases left in between. This CDR3 spans 15 amino acids. The germline CDR1 and CDR2 sequences are SGDLS and YYNGEE. For the CDR3, the DNA is TGTGCCAGCAGCGTAATGGGGGGTTTGAATCAGCCCCAGCATTTT. Translating gives CASSVMGGLNQPQHF.

The chain is built from TRBV28 and TRBJ1-1; TRBD1 matches at 9 bases. CDR1 and CDR2 (germline): MDHEN, SYDVKM. The CDR3 consists of 16 residues. J was trimmed by 1 base and V by 5 bases; bases with no gene match: 8. Here the CDR3 DNA reads TGTGCCAGCAGTCAAGGACAGGGGAAATCGAACACTGAAGCTTTCTTT. It translates to CASSQGQGKSNTEAFF.

The chain is built from TRBV7-2 and TRBJ1-1; unclear D gene. The ends were cut back, 4 bases at V and 8 bases at J, with 14 bases in the middle. CDR3 length: 13 residues. CDR1 is SGHTA and CDR2 is FQGNSA in the germline V gene. The CDR3 loop reads CASSSRHSTEAFF. DNA for the CDR3: TGTGCCAGCAGCTCAAGACACTCAACAGAAGCTTTCTTT.

The rearrangement uses TRBV19 and TRBJ2-7; D might be TRBD2 (5 bases). Deletions cut 6 bases from V and 6 bases from J, with 12 bases between. Germline CDR1 LNHDA, CDR2 SQIVND (reference sequence). CDR3 length equals 12 residues. The CDR3: CASRPPEGEQYF. DNA of the CDR3: TGTGCCAGTAGGCCCCCCGAGGGCGAGCAGTACTTC. The full variable domain, completed using reference TRBV19 and TRBJ2-7, is DGGITQSPKYLFRKEGQNVTLSCEQNLNHDAMYWYRQDPGQGLRLIYYSQIVNDFQKGDIAEGYSVSREKKESFPLTVTSAQKNPTAFYLCASRPPEGEQYFGPGTRLTVT.

The genes are TRBV27 and TRBJ2-4, with 10 nucleotides matching TRBD1. The CDR3 length is 15 residues. The junction had 5 bases not matched to a gene; V was cut back by 5 bases and J by 4 bases. CDR1 MNHEY and CDR2 SMNVEV come from the germline V gene (reference sequence). The CDR3 sequence: CASSRGTGAKNIQYF. CDR3 bases: TGTGCCAGCAGTAGAGGGACAGGGGCGAAAAACATTCAGTACTTC.

The V call is TRBV7-2, the J call TRBJ2-7; no clear D gene. CDR3 length equals 15 residues. CDR1 is SGHTA and CDR2 is FQGNSA in the germline V gene. Between the trimmed V and J ends, which lost 1 base and 3 bases, there was a span of 13 bases. The CDR3 coding sequence is TGTGCCAGCAGCTTAGTAGTATCTGGTAACTACGAGCAGTACTTC. It encodes CASSLVVSGNYEQYF.

The rearrangement joins TRBV25-1 to TRBJ2-5, with 7 bases matching TRBD1. In germline, CDR1 is MGHDK, CDR2 SYGVNS. With V trimmed by 4 bases and J by 3 bases, 8 bases remained unmatched. CDR3 size: 15 residues. CDR3 loop: CASSGSDRWEETQYF. The CDR3 region has the DNA TGTGCCAGCAGTGGGTCGGACAGGTGGGAAGAGACCCAGTACTTC.

The table lists this clone with a count of one. The chain recombines TRBV6-5 with TRBJ1-2, with 9 bases identical to TRBD1. The V gene's germline CDR1 is MNHEY and CDR2 SVGAGI. CDR3 length equals 15 residues. Trimming removed 2 bases from V and 3 bases from J; junction bases left unmatched: 4. This chain's CDR3 is CASSYTGQGHYGYTF. The CDR3 DNA is TGTGCCAGCAGTTACACGGGACAGGGACACTATGGCTACACCTTC.

This chain links TRBV27 with TRBJ1-2; 9 positions agree with TRBD1. CDR3 size: 14 residues. The germline gives CDR1 MNHEY, CDR2 SMNVEV (reference sequence). The J segment lost 6 bases and the V segment lost 6 bases, leaving 8 bases of the junction unmatched. CDR3 sequence: CASRGTGPGHGYTF. CDR3 coding DNA: TGTGCCAGCAGGGGGACAGGGCCAGGTCATGGCTACACCTTC.

This CDR3 is CASSQVWGERGEQFF. CDR3 DNA: TGTGCCAGCAGCCAAGTCTGGGGTGAACGGGGTGAGCAGTTCTTC. The V call is TRBV3-1 (or the pseudogene TRBV3-2), the J call TRBJ2-1; D might be TRBD2 (5 bases). V shed 1 base and J shed 9 bases, with 16 bases lying between them. The CDR3 totals 15 residues. CDR1 is LGHDT, CDR2 YNNKEL, per germline (reference sequence).

This clone was recorded once. The genes are TRBV10-3 and TRBJ1-2, with D possibly being TRBD1 (5 bases). The V end was cut by 0 bases, the J end by 4 bases, with 12 bases between. This CDR3 contains 15 residues. From germline, CDR1 is ENHRY and CDR2 SYGVKD. Here the CDR3 reads CAISESGEGTYGYTF. CDR3 DNA: TGTGCCATCAGTGAGTCAGGGGAGGGAACCTATGGCTACACCTTC.

The rearrangement uses TRBV7-2 and TRBJ2-7, with 10 bases aligning to TRBD2. Germline CDR1 is SGHTA and CDR2 is FQGNSA. V was pared by 5 bases and J by 1 base, with 2 bases of the junction left unmatched. This CDR3 is built from 14 residues. CDR3 in DNA: TGTGCCAGCAGCCGTAGCGGGGGGTCCTACGAGCAGTACTTC. It codes for CASSRSGGSYEQYF. The full variable domain, rest sourced from reference TRBV7-2 and TRBJ2-7, is GAGVSQSPSNKVTEKGKDVELRCDPISGHTALYWYRQSLGQGLEFLIYFQGNSAPDKSGLPSDRFSAERTGGSVSTLTIQRTQQEDSAVYLCASSRSGGSYEQYFGPGTRLTVT.

The gene calls are TRBV7-8 and TRBJ1-2; a weak D match, TRBD1 (6 bases). The CDR3 has 17 residues. Trimming stripped 5 bases from V and 1 base from J, with 20 bases between. Germline lookup yields CDR1 SGHVS and CDR2 FQNEAQ. The CDR3: CASSARQVLRGNYGYTF. The CDR3 DNA reads TGTGCCAGCAGCGCCCGACAGGTCCTTCGGGGTAACTATGGCTACACCTTC.

The chain joins TRBV5-1 to TRBJ2-3, with TRBD1 matching over 11 bases. V trimming: 0 bases; J trimming: 4 bases; junction bases outside the gene matches: 4. Germline V CDR1 and CDR2: SGHRS, YFSETQ. The CDR3 sequence is 16 residues long. The CDR3 is CASSLEGTGGADTQYF. CDR3 sequence (DNA): TGCGCCAGCAGCTTGGAGGGGACAGGGGGGGCAGATACGCAGTATTTT.

The genes are TRBV21-1 and TRBJ1-2; the D call in the table, TRBD1, was not verified against the DNA. TRBV21-1 is labeled a pseudogene. The CDR3 sequence is 17 residues long. CDR3 residues: CASSPESKGGAYYGYTF. DNA for the CDR3: TGTGCCAGCAGTCCAGAATCGAAAGGGGGCGCCTACTATGGCTACACCTTC.

CDR3 region: CASSSGLIEQFF. In DNA form, the CDR3 reads TGTGCCAGTAGTAGCGGACTAATTGAGCAGTTCTTC. The J gene is TRBJ2-1, the V gene TRBV19, with a tentative D call TRBD2 (6 bases). The V end lost 4 bases, the J end lost 9 bases, and 10 bases lay between the germline ends. Germline V gives CDR1 LNHDA, CDR2 SQIVND (reference sequence). The CDR3 extends over 12 amino acids.

The chain carries TRBV9 and TRBJ1-2; the D is unclear. Germline V lookup: CDR1 SGDLS, CDR2 YYNGEE. Trimming left V 0 bases short and J 4 bases short, with 10 bases between. The CDR3 length is 14 residues. The CDR3 sequence is CASSVDSGRYGYTF. CDR3 sequence (DNA): TGTGCCAGCAGCGTAGACAGTGGGCGCTATGGCTACACCTTC. The full variable domain, completed using reference TRBV9 and TRBJ1-2, is DSGVTQTPKHLITATGQRVTLRCSPRSGDLSVYWYQQSLDQGLQFLIQYYNGEERAKGNILERFSAQQFPDLHSELNLSSLELGDSALYFCASSVDSGRYGYTFGSGTRLTVV.

The chain employs TRBV5-1 and TRBJ1-4, with D possibly being TRBD1 (5 bases). The germline CDR1 and CDR2 sequences are SGHRS and YFSETQ. The CDR3 contains 14 residues. Trimming removed 3 bases from V and 6 bases from J, with 12 bases in between. In DNA form, the CDR3 reads TGCGCCAGCAGCTCGCAGGGTTGGGATGAAAAACTGTTTTTT. Encoded protein: CASSSQGWDEKLFF.